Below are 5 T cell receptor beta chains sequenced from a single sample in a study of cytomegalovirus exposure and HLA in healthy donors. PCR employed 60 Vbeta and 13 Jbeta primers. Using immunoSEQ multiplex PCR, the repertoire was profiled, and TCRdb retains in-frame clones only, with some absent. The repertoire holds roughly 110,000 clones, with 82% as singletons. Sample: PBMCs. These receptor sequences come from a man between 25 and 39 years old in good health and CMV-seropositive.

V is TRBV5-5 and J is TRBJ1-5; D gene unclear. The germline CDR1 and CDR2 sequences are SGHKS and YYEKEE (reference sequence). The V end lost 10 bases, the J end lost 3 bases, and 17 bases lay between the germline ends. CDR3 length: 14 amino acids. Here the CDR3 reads CAEGVGVFNQPQHF. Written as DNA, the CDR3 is TGTGCCGAGGGAGTAGGTGTTTTCAATCAGCCCCAGCATTTT.

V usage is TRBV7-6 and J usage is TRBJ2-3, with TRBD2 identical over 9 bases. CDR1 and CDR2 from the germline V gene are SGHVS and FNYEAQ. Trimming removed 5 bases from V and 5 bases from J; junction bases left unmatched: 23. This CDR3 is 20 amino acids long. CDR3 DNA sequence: TGTGCCAGCAGCCCCCTGAGGGCGGGGGGGCCGGTCACGGAGCGAGATACGCAGTATTTT. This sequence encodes CASSPLRAGGPVTERDTQYF.

CDR3 region: CASSRSGTGGYTF. DNA for the CDR3: TGCGCCAGCAGCCGATCCGGGACTGGCGGCTACACCTTC. This rearrangement joins TRBV4-1 to TRBJ1-2; a weak D match, TRBD1 (5 bases). Germline V gene data show CDR1 as MGHRA and CDR2 as YSYEKL. This CDR3 region has 13 residues. Trimming left V 4 bases short and J 8 bases short, with 14 bases between.

CDR3 bases: TGCGCCAGCAGCAACCAGGACAGGGTTGAAAAACTGTTTTTT. Translating it yields CASSNQDRVEKLFF. This chain joins TRBV4-1 and TRBJ1-4; 8 nucleotides align to TRBD1. Unmatched junction bases numbered 6, after V lost 5 bases and J lost 7 bases. Germline V CDR1 and CDR2: MGHRA, YSYEKL. The CDR3 is 14 amino acids.

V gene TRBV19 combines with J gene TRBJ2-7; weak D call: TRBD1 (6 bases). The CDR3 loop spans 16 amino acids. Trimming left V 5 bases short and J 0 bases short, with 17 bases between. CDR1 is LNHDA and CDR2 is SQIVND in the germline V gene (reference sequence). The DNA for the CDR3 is TGTGCCAGTAGTCCAATGGGACACGCGAGCTCCTACGAGCAGTACTTC. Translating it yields CASSPMGHASSYEQYF.